A single T cell receptor beta chain is shown here with its context. This record comes from a study of OX40 agonist ivuxolimab in advanced cancers. The overall study: Every 2 weeks, ivuxolimab was infused into the patients intravenously at between 0.01 and 10 mg/kg. The mean age was approximately 60 years, ranging from about 20 to 85, with over 70% of participants male.

Germline-derived CDR1 and CDR2 are GTSNPN and SVGIG (reference sequence). The CDR3 extends over 14 amino acids. V lost 1 base and J 3 bases, leaving 10 bases between the germline ends. The repertoire was sequenced with immunoSEQ multiplex PCR; TCRdb's copy has only in-frame clones and lacks some. The sample includes roughly 83,000 clones, under 95% of them seen just once. Specimen: CD4+ or CD8+ T cells sorted from blood, collected in a trial of the OX40 agonist ivuxolimab. This chain connects TRBV30 to TRBJ1-5, with unresolved D. The sequence came from an adult with an advanced solid tumor such as melanoma, head and neck, liver or kidney cancer. This CDR3 reads CAWSDLGINQPQHF. Here the CDR3 DNA reads TGTGCCTGGAGTGATTTGGGGATCAATCAGCCCCAGCATTTT.